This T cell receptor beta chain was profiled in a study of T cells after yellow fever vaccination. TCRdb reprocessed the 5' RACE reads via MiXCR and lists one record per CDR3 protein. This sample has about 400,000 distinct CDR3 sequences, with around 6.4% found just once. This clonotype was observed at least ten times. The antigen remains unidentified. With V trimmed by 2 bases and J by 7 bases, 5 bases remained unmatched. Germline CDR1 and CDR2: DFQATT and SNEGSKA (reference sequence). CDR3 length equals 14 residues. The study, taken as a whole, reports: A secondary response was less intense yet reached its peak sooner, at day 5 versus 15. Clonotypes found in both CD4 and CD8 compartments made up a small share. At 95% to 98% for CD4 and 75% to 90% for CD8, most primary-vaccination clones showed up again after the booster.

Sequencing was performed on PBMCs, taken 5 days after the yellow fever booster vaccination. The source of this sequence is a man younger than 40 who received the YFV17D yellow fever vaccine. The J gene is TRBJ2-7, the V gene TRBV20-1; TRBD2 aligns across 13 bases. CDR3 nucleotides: TGCAGTGCTAGAACTAGCGGGAGGGCCCCGGAGCAGTACTTC. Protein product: CSARTSGRAPEQYF.